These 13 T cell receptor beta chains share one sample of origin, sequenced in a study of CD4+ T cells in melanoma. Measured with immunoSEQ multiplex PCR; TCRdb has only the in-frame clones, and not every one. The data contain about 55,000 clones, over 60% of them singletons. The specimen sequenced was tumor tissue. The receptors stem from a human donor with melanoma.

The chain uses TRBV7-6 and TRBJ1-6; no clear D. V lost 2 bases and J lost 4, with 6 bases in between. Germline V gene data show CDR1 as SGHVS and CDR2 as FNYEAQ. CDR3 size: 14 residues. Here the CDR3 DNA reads TGTGCCAGCAGCTTAATCGGGTATAATTCACCCCTCCACTTT. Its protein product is CASSLIGYNSPLHF. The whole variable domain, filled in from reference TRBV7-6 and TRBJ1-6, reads GAGVSQSPRYKVTKRGQDVALRCDPISGHVSLYWYRQALGQGPEFLTYFNYEAQQDKSGLPNDRFSAERPEGSISTLTIQRTEQRDSAMYRCASSLIGYNSPLHFGNGTRLTVT.

The DNA of the CDR3 is TGTGCCAGCCCGAGAGCTGACCAGACCTACGAGCAGTACTTC. Translating it yields CASPRADQTYEQYF. This chain uses TRBV2 with TRBJ2-7; no reliable D call. The CDR3 has 14 amino acids. Per the germline V gene, CDR1 is SNHLY and CDR2 is FYNNEI. The V gene lost 8 bases and the J gene lost 2 bases, with 16 bases spanning the gap.

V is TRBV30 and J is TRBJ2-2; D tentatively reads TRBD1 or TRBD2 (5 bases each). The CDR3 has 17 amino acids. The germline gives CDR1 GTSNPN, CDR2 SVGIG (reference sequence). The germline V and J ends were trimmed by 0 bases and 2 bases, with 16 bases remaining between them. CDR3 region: CAWSVSYGTANTGELFF. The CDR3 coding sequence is TGTGCCTGGAGTGTATCTTACGGGACGGCCAACACCGGGGAGCTGTTTTTT.

Written as DNA, the CDR3 is TGTGCCAGCAGCCAAGTAGGAGGAATCACCGGGGAGCTGTTTTTT. Protein product: CASSQVGGITGELFF. This chain links TRBV14 with TRBJ2-2; tentatively, D is TRBD2 (5 bases). Germline CDR1 reads SGHDN; CDR2 reads FVKESK. There are 15 residues in the CDR3. Trimming cost V 1 base and J 4 bases, with 10 bases left between them.

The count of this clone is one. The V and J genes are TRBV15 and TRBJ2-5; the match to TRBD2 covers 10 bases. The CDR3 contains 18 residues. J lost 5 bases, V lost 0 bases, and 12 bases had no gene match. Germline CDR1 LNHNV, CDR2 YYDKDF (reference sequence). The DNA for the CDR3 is TGTGCCACCAGCAGAGATCAGATTAGCGGGGGGCCATGGGAGACCCAGTACTTC. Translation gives CATSRDQISGGPWETQYF.

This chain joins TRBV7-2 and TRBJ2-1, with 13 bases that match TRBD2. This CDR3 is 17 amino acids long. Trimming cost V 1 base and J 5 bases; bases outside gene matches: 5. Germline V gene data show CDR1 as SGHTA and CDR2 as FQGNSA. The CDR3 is CASSLDTSGGAHNEQFF. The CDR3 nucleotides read TGTGCCAGCAGCTTAGATACTAGCGGGGGGGCGCACAATGAGCAGTTCTTC.

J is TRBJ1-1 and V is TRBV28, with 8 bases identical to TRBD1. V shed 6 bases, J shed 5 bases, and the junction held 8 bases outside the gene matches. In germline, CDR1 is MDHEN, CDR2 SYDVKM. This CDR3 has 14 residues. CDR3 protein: CASRDTGGGTEAFF. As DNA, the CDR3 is TGTGCCAGCAGGGATACAGGGGGAGGAACTGAAGCTTTCTTT.

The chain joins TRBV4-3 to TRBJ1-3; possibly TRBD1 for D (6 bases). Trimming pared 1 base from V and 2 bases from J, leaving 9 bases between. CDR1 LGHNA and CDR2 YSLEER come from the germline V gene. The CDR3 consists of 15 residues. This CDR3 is CASSQGSGAGNTIYF. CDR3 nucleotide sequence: TGCGCCAGCAGCCAAGGCTCAGGGGCTGGAAACACCATATATTTT.

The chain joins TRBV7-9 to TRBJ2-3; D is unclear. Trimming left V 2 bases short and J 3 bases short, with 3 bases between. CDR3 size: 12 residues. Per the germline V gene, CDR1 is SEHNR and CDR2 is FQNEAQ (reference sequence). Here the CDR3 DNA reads TGTGCCAGCAGCTTACGAACAGATACGCAGTATTTT. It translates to CASSLRTDTQYF.

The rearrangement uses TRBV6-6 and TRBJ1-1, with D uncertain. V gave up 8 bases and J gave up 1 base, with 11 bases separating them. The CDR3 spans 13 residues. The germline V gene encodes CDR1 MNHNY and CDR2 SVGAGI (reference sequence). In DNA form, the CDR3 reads TGTGCCAGCGGGTTTAAAGGGAACACTGAAGCTTTCTTT. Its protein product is CASGFKGNTEAFF.

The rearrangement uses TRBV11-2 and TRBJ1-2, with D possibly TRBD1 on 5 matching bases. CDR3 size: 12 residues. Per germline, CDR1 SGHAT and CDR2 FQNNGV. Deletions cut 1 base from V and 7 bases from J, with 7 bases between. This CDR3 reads CASSLGGRGYTF. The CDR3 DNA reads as TGTGCCAGCAGCTTAGGGGGCCGTGGCTACACCTTC.

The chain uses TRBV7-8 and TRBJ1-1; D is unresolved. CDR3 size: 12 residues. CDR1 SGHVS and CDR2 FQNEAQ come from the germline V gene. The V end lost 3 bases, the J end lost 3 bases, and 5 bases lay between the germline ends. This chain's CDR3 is CASSFGHTEAFF. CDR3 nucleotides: TGTGCCAGCAGCTTTGGACACACTGAAGCTTTCTTT. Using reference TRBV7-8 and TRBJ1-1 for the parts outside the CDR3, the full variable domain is GAGVSQSPRYKVAKRGQDVALRCDPISGHVSLFWYQQALGQGPEFLTYFQNEAQLDKSGLPSDRFFAERPEGSVSTLKIQRTQQEDSAVYLCASSFGHTEAFFGQGTRLTVV.

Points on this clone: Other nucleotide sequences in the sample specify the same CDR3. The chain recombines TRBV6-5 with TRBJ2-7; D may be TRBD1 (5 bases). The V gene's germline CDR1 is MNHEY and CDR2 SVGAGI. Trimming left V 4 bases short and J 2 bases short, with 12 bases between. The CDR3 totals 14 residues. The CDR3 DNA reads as TGTGCCAGCAGTTTGGGGCAGGCAGCCTACGAGCAGTACTTC. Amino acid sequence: CASSLGQAAYEQYF.